What follows is one TCR beta chain and its context. From germline, CDR1 is LNHNV and CDR2 YYDKDF (reference sequence). CDR3 length: 14 residues. V was pared by 3 bases and J by 5 bases, with 11 bases between. TCRdb fed the 5' RACE reads into MiXCR, producing one record per CDR3 protein. This table holds a few hundred thousand distinct CDR3 sequences, 18% found once. This specimen comes from a study of CD8 T cells in ankylosing spondylitis. The J gene is TRBJ2-1, the V gene TRBV15, with D perhaps matching TRBD2 (5 bases). Sequencing input: blood, either unsorted or a sorted T cell fraction (not recorded which). This receptor was obtained from a male donor with ankylosing spondylitis or in good health (not recorded which). The DNA for the CDR3 is TGTGCCACCAGCAGGATAATGGGAGACAATGAGCAGTTCTTC. This codes for CATSRIMGDNEQFF.